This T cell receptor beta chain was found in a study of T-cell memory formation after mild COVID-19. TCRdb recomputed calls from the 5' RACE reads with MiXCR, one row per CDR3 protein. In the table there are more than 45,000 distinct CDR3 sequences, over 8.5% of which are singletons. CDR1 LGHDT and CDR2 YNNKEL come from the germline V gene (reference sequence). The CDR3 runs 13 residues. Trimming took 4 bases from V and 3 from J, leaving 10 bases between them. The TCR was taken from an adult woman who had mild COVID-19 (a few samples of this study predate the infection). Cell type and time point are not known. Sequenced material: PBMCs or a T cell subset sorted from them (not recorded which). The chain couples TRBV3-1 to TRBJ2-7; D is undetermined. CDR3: CASSRSDLYEQYF. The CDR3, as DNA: TGTGCCAGCAGCCGATCGGACCTCTACGAGCAGTACTTC.